The T cell receptor beta chain under discussion was sequenced for a study of cytomegalovirus exposure and HLA in healthy donors. Study-wide findings and caveats: The authors listed around 150 TCR beta chains as cytomegalovirus-associated.

This clone was seen only once. What it binds is unknown. Repertoires were generated with immunoSEQ multiplex PCR, while TCRdb's copy carries only in-frame clones and drops some. The table lists some 110,000 clones, around 94% of them singletons. From germline, CDR1 is SGHDT and CDR2 YYEEEE. With V trimmed by 4 bases and J by 6 bases, 4 bases remained unmatched. This CDR3 spans 13 amino acids. The chain links TRBV5-6 to TRBJ1-1, with 9 nucleotides matching TRBD1. The TCR originated in a young woman in good health and CMV-seronegative. What was sequenced was PBMCs. Here the CDR3 reads CASSLTGGAEAFF. The CDR3, as DNA: TGTGCCAGCAGCCTAACAGGGGGCGCTGAAGCTTTCTTT.